This T cell receptor beta chain appears in the sequencing data of a study of T cell changes during pregnancy in multiple sclerosis. The CDR3 totals 13 residues. CDR1 is ENHRY and CDR2 is SYGVKD in the germline V gene. V dropped 6 bases and J dropped 5 bases, with 13 bases sitting between them. The protocol was immunoSEQ multiplex PCR, while the TCRdb copy is restricted to in-frame clones and leaves out a portion. The sample yields about 77,000 clones, around 91% seen once. The TCR was taken from a female donor with multiple sclerosis, enrolled in a pregnancy study. The V gene is TRBV10-3, the J gene TRBJ1-1, with D unclear. Sequencing was performed on peripheral blood, taken before pregnancy. CDR3 sequence: CAISQQPNTEAFF. In nucleotides, the CDR3 is TGTGCCATCAGCCAACAGCCGAATACTGAAGCTTTCTTT.